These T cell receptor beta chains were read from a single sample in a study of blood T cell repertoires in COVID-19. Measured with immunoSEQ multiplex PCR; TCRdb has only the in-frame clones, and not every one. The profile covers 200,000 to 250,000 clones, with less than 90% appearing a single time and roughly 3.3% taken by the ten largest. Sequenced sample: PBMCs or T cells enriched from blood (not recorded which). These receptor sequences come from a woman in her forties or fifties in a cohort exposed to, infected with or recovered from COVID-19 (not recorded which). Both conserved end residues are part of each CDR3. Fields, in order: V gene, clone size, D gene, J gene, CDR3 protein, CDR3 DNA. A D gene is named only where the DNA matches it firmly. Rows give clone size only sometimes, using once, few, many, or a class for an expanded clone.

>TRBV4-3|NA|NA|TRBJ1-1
CASSQDSQVGRAFF
TGCGCCAGCAGCCAAGACTCCCAGGTTGGCCGAGCTTTCTTT
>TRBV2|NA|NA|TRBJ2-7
CASNANREIVNEQYF
TGTGCCAGCAACGCCAACAGGGAAATCGTCAACGAGCAGTACTTC
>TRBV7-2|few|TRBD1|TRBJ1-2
CASSRPRTGGYYGYTF
TGTGCCAGCAGCCGCCCCCGGACAGGGGGGTACTATGGCTACACCTTC
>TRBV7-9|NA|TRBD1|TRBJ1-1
CASTDGRGNGKAFF
TGTGCCAGCACGGATGGCAGGGGGAATGGAAAAGCTTTCTTT
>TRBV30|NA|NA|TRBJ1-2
CAWSGQVSFGYTF
TGTGCCTGGAGTGGACAGGTGTCGTTTGGCTACACCTTC
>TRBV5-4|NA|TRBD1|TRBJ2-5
CASSIPQGDETQYF
TGTGCCAGCAGTATCCCACAGGGGGACGAGACCCAGTACTTC
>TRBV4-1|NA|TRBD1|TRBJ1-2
CASSQPTRQGDGYTF
TGCGCCAGCAGCCAACCTACTCGACAGGGGGATGGCTACACCTTC
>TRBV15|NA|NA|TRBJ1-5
CATSRDLVPDQDNQPQHF
TGTGCCACCAGCAGAGATCTGGTCCCAGATCAAGATAATCAGCCCCAGCATTTT
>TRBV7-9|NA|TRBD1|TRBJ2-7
CASSFDGGTGDEQYF
TGTGCCAGCAGCTTTGACGGAGGGACAGGGGACGAGCAGTACTTC
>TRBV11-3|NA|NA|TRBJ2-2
CASSLVGGFGELFF
TGTGCCAGCAGCTTAGTCGGGGGTTTCGGGGAGCTGTTTTTT
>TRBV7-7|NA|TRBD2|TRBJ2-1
CASSIGLAMDEQFF
TGTGCTAGCAGCATAGGACTAGCGATGGATGAGCAGTTCTTC
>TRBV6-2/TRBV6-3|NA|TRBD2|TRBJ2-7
CASSFLGLAGIYEQYF
TGTGCCAGCAGTTTCCTCGGACTAGCGGGGATCTACGAGCAGTACTTC
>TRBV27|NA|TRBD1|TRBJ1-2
CASSLNRDRGSNYGYTF
TGTGCCAGCAGTTTAAACCGGGACAGGGGATCTAACTATGGCTACACCTTC
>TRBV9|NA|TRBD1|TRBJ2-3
CASSADRGRTDTQYF
TGTGCCAGCAGCGCAGACAGGGGGCGCACAGATACGCAGTATTTT
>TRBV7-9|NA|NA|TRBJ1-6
CASSRTGSTYNSPLHF
TGTGCCAGCAGCCGAACAGGGAGTACCTATAATTCACCCCTCCACTTT
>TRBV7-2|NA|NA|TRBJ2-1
CASSFQGGSQEQFF
TGTGCCAGCAGCTTCCAGGGGGGTTCGCAGGAGCAGTTCTTC
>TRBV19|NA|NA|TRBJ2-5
CASSIRYQETQYF
TGTGCCAGTAGTATCAGGTACCAAGAGACCCAGTACTTC
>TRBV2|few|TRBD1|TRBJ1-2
CASSDPTGRTYGYTF
TGTGCCAGCAGTGATCCGACAGGGAGGACCTATGGCTACACCTTC
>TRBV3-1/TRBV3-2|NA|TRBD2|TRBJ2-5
CASSHASGGARETQYF
TGTGCCAGCAGCCACGCTAGCGGGGGGGCCCGGGAGACCCAGTACTTC
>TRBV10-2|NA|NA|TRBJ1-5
CASSETGTGSNQPQHF
TGCGCCAGCAGTGAGACAGGTACCGGTAGCAATCAGCCCCAGCATTTT
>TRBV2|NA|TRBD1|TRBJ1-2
CASRGGTAFLNYGYTF
TGTGCCAGCAGGGGCGGGACAGCATTCCTTAACTATGGCTACACCTTC
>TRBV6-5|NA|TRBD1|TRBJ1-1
CASRGQGAGNTEAFF
TGTGCCAGCAGGGGACAGGGGGCAGGAAACACTGAAGCTTTCTTT
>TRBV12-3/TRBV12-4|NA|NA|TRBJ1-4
CASSPQVDEKLFF
TGTGCCAGCAGTCCACAGGTAGATGAAAAACTGTTTTTT
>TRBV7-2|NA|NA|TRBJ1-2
CASSYHSAINGYTF
TGTGCCAGCAGCTACCACAGTGCGATAAATGGCTACACCTTC